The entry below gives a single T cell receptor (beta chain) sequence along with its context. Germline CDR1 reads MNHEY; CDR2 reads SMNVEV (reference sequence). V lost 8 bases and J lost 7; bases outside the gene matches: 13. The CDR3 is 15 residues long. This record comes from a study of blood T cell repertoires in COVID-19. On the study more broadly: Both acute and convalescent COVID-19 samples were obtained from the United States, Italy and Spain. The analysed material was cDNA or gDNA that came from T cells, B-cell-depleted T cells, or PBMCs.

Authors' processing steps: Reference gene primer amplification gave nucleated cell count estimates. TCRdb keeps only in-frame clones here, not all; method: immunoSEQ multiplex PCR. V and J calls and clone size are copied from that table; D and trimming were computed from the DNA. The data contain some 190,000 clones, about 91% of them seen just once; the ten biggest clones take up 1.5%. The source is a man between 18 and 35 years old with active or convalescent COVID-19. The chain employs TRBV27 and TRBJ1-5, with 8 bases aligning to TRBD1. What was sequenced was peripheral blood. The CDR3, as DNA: TGTGCCAGCCCATCCTCGGACAGGGAAGGGCAGCCCCAGCATTTT. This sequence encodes CASPSSDREGQPQHF.